The 9 T cell receptor beta chains in this list originate from one sample, sequenced in a study of blood T cell repertoires in COVID-19. Assay: immunoSEQ multiplex PCR; the TCRdb copy retains only in-frame clones and omits some. The table shows about 130,000 clones, with approximately 85% occurring only once. Material for sequencing was peripheral blood. The receptors originated from an older man with active or convalescent COVID-19.

The chain has TRBV10-3 and TRBJ2-1, with 9 nucleotides matching TRBD2. This CDR3 has 19 amino acids. Trimming took 4 bases from V and 1 from J; bases not matched to a gene: 14. Germline CDR1 ENHRY, CDR2 SYGVKD. The CDR3 sequence: CAISGLFRGRAESYNEQFF. The CDR3 region has the DNA TGTGCCATCAGTGGGTTGTTTCGCGGGAGGGCCGAATCCTACAATGAGCAGTTCTTC.

The table lists this clone with a count of one. The rearrangement links TRBV9 to TRBJ1-6, with 9 bases lining up with TRBD1. CDR3 length: 14 residues. Germline V CDR1 and CDR2: SGDLS, YYNGEE. V trimming: 4 bases; J trimming: 10 bases; junction bases outside the gene matches: 6. CDR3: CASSPGQGWSPLHF. The CDR3 DNA reads TGTGCCAGCAGCCCGGGACAGGGTTGGTCACCCCTCCACTTT.

This clone was recorded once. V is TRBV27 and J is TRBJ2-5; 13 bases match TRBD2. J lost 4 bases, V lost 4 bases, and 12 bases had no gene match. This CDR3 contains 18 residues. Per germline, CDR1 MNHEY and CDR2 SMNVEV (reference sequence). The CDR3 DNA follows: TGTGCCAGCAGTTCGACTAAAAGACTAGCGGGGGGAATAGAGACCCAGTACTTC. Translating gives CASSSTKRLAGGIETQYF.

The genes are TRBV19 and TRBJ2-1, with D perhaps TRBD1 (6 bases). This CDR3 spans 14 amino acids. Trimming shortened V by 3 bases and J by 10 bases, and 16 bases separated the two germline ends. In germline, CDR1 is LNHDA, CDR2 SQIVND (reference sequence). The CDR3 is CASSIRAGQGEQFF. The CDR3 region has the DNA TGTGCCAGTAGTATCCGAGCAGGGCAGGGGGAGCAGTTCTTC.

V and J are TRBV6-2 or TRBV6-3 and TRBJ1-5, with 7 bases identical to TRBD1. Germline-derived CDR1 and CDR2 are MNHEY and SVGEGT. CDR3 length equals 15 residues. Trimming cost V 6 bases and J 1 base; bases outside gene matches: 6. The CDR3 bases are TGTGCCAGCAGCCTACAGGGGTTAAGCAATCAGCCCCAGCATTTT. This encodes CASSLQGLSNQPQHF.

This chain joins TRBV7-8 and TRBJ2-1; 14 nucleotides align to TRBD2. This CDR3 has 16 amino acids. Germline trimming cut 5 bases from V and 7 bases from J; bases unmatched to any gene: 7. Germline lookup yields CDR1 SGHVS and CDR2 FQNEAQ. CDR3 in amino acids: CASSQTSGGVFNEQFF. For the CDR3, the DNA is TGTGCCAGCAGCCAGACTAGCGGGGGGGTTTTTAATGAGCAGTTCTTC.

V is TRBV14 and J is TRBJ1-5, with D tentatively TRBD1 (5 bases). Looked up from germline, CDR1 is SGHDN and CDR2 is FVKESK. Between the trimmed V and J ends, which lost 5 bases and 5 bases, there was a span of 19 bases. There are 16 residues in the CDR3. The DNA of the CDR3 is TGTGCCAGCAGCGGGAAGGGGAGGTGGCGGGATCAGCCCCAGCATTTT. Translating it yields CASSGKGRWRDQPQHF.

The V and J genes are TRBV5-1 and TRBJ2-2, with TRBD2 matching 14 bases. Per germline, CDR1 SGHRS and CDR2 YFSETQ. The CDR3 is 15 amino acids. The V segment lost 4 bases and the J segment 6 bases; nucleotides outside the gene matches: 2. DNA for the CDR3: TGCGCCAGCAGCGGGGGACTAGCGGGAGCCGGGGAGCTGTTTTTT. Translated: CASSGGLAGAGELFF.

With respect to this clone: One end of the junction does not line up with germline, which may come from a read error. The chain recombines TRBV2 with TRBJ2-7, with a possible D match to TRBD1 (5 bases). This CDR3 is 12 amino acids long. Looked up from germline, CDR1 is SNHLY and CDR2 is FYNNEI. CDR3 amino acids: CASSEAVPGQSF. Here the CDR3 DNA reads TGTGCCAGCAGTGAAGCAGTCCCAGGGCAGTCCTTC.